This T cell receptor beta chain originates from a study of early T cells in non-severe SARS-CoV-2 infection. Overall study: The input, bulk RNA from unsorted whole blood, was sequenced, and chains were unpaired.

Researchers tagged individual cDNA molecules with unique molecular identifiers. TCRdb reprocessed the 5' RACE reads with MiXCR, giving one entry per CDR3 protein. The table lists 65,000 to 95,000 distinct CDR3 sequences, around 12% of them singletons. The CDR3 contains 15 residues. From germline, CDR1 is MNHEY and CDR2 SVGEGT. V lost 2 bases to trimming and J lost 7 bases, with 12 bases between them. This clonotype was obtained from an adult who was a healthcare worker with PCR-confirmed SARS-CoV-2 infection or an uninfected control (not recorded which). The donor label of this sample is uncertain. The input for sequencing was whole blood, taken at baseline. V and J are TRBV6-2 or TRBV6-3 and TRBJ1-6, with D maybe TRBD1 (6 bases). CDR3 in DNA: TGTGCCAGCAGTTACCAGGGGAGTGGGAATTCACCCCTCCACTTT. Its translation is CASSYQGSGNSPLHF.